The 16 T cell receptor beta chains listed next were all sequenced from one sample in a study of CD8+CD57+ T cells in acquired aplastic anemia. Both TCR beta VDJ combination and CDR3 sequence profiling were carried out. Genomic DNA was the template for this profiling. TCRdb passed the reads through MiXCR, listing each CDR3 protein once. The table lists around 190,000 distinct CDR3 sequences, over 60% of them singletons. Input material: sorted CD4+, CD8+, or CD8+CD57+ T cells (not recorded which) from PBMCs. Source of these receptors: a human donor in good health.

This clonotype was detected ten times or more. The chain links TRBV7-9 to TRBJ1-4, with a weak D call TRBD1 (6 bases). The CDR3 is 15 residues long. The ends were cut back, 0 bases at V and 8 bases at J, with 13 bases in the middle. Germline V gene lookup returns CDR1 SEHNR and CDR2 FQNEAQ (reference sequence). DNA of the CDR3: TGTGCCAGCAGCTTAGCTCCAGGGGTCATCGAAAAACTGTTTTTT. Protein sequence: CASSLAPGVIEKLFF.

The V gene is TRBV7-9, the J gene TRBJ2-5; 7 bases map to TRBD1. V shed 5 bases, J shed 1 base, and the junction held 7 bases outside the gene matches. CDR3 size: 15 residues. Germline CDR1 SEHNR, CDR2 FQNEAQ (reference sequence). In nucleotides, the CDR3 is TGTGCCAGCAGCGTAGGACAGGCTATCCAAGAGACCCAGTACTTC. Its translation: CASSVGQAIQETQYF.

V and J are TRBV20-1 and TRBJ2-7, with 14 bases fitting TRBD2. The V and J ends lost 4 bases and 6 bases, in that order; junction bases with no gene match: 5. Germline CDR1 reads DFQATT; CDR2 reads SNEGSKA (reference sequence). The length of the CDR3 is 14 residues. As DNA, the CDR3 is TGCAGTGCTAAAGGGACTAGCGGGAGTAGCGAGCAGTACTTC. Translation gives CSAKGTSGSSEQYF.

The rearrangement links TRBV25-1 to TRBJ1-2, with D perhaps TRBD1 (6 bases). With 0 bases removed from V and 6 bases from J, the gap between germline ends came to 14 bases. Germline CDR1 and CDR2: MGHDK and SYGVNS. This CDR3 spans 15 amino acids. The DNA for the CDR3 is TGTGCCAGCAGTGAATATGTCGGGGGCGCAGATGGCTACACCTTC. Its protein product is CASSEYVGGADGYTF.

The chain employs TRBV29-1 and TRBJ2-7; D call uncertain. Germline values: CDR1 SQVTM, CDR2 ANQGSEA. The V and J ends lost 3 bases and 6 bases respectively, with 9 bases between them. This CDR3 has 11 residues. CDR3 amino acids: CSVEGNPEQYF. CDR3 DNA sequence: TGCAGCGTTGAGGGTAATCCCGAGCAGTACTTC.

The chain has TRBV7-2 and TRBJ1-2, with no clear D. V was trimmed by 1 base and J by 0 bases, leaving 21 bases between them. In germline, CDR1 is SGHTA, CDR2 FQGNSA. This CDR3 is 19 amino acids long. CDR3 coding DNA: TGTGCCAGCAGCTTAGTAGGGCCATGGAACACTGAAGCTAACTATGGCTACACCTTC. Its protein is CASSLVGPWNTEANYGYTF.

The gene calls are TRBV9 and TRBJ2-6; D is unresolved. Germline V CDR1 and CDR2: SGDLS, YYNGEE. V was pared by 3 bases and J by 0 bases, with 4 bases between. The CDR3 has 14 residues. The CDR3 nucleotides are TGTGCCAGCAGCGGAATCTCTGGGGCCAACGTCCTGACTTTC. Encoded protein: CASSGISGANVLTF.

The chain uses TRBV9 and TRBJ2-7; D is tentatively TRBD1 or TRBD2 (5 bases each). The CDR3 has 14 residues. Germline CDR1 reads SGDLS; CDR2 reads YYNGEE. V gave up 3 bases and J gave up 7 bases, with 17 bases separating them. Here the CDR3 DNA reads TGTGCCAGCAGCGGACCGGGACGGGGTGTAGAGCAGTACTTC. Translated: CASSGPGRGVEQYF.

As concerns this clonotype: A read error may produce the germline difference seen at one junction end. V usage is TRBV6-5 and J usage is TRBJ1-1, with D unclear. The CDR3 runs to 14 residues. Per germline, CDR1 MNHEY and CDR2 SVGAGI. The DNA for the CDR3 is TGTGCCAGCAGGGTACAGTCATCGAACACTGAAGCTTCCTTT. As protein: CASRVQSSNTEASF.

The chain combines TRBV7-3 with TRBJ2-3; TRBD1 aligns across 9 bases. CDR1 and CDR2 (germline): SGHTA, FQGTGA. The CDR3 loop spans 15 amino acids. V shed 2 bases and J 3 bases; nucleotides not matched to a gene: 3. CDR3 nucleotides: TGTGCCAGCAGCTTAGGGACAGGGTTGACAGATACGCAGTATTTT. Residues: CASSLGTGLTDTQYF.

CDR3 amino acids: CASSLADRTDTQYF. The CDR3 nucleotides are TGCGCCAGCAGCTTGGCCGATCGCACAGATACGCAGTATTTT. The genes are TRBV5-1 and TRBJ2-3; D unresolved. This CDR3 has 14 amino acids. CDR1 is SGHRS, CDR2 YFSETQ, per germline. The V and J ends lost 0 bases and 1 base respectively, with 6 bases between them.

The rearrangement links TRBV7-8 to TRBJ1-4; D possibly corresponds to TRBD1 (5 bases). Trimming took off 5 bases at V and 3 bases at J, with 13 bases between the two ends. The germline V gene encodes CDR1 SGHVS and CDR2 FQNEAQ. The CDR3 length is 15 residues. The CDR3 loop is CASSHSQGANEKLFF. The CDR3 DNA reads TGTGCCAGCAGCCATAGTCAGGGAGCTAATGAAAAACTGTTTTTT.

This rearrangement joins TRBV20-1 to TRBJ1-6; a possible D gene is TRBD1 (6 bases). Germline values: CDR1 DFQATT, CDR2 SNEGSKA (reference sequence). The CDR3 has 15 amino acids. The ends were cut back, 2 bases at V and 4 bases at J, with 12 bases in the middle. CDR3 bases: TGCAGTGCTAGAAAAAGACAGGTGTATAATTCACCCCTCCACTTT. Its protein product is CSARKRQVYNSPLHF.

V gene TRBV20-1 combines with J gene TRBJ2-7; 8 bases are shared with TRBD2. The length of the CDR3 is 16 residues. Germline lookup yields CDR1 DFQATT and CDR2 SNEGSKA (reference sequence). V lost 6 bases and J lost 4; bases outside the gene matches: 17. The CDR3 region is CSARWGYSGIGYEQYF. CDR3 DNA: TGCAGTGCGAGATGGGGGTATAGCGGGATTGGATACGAGCAGTACTTC.

For this clonotype: A read error may be the cause here, since a much bigger clone is one base away. This chain uses TRBV20-1 with TRBJ1-4; D is undetermined. Germline V lookup: CDR1 DFQATT, CDR2 SNEGSKA (reference sequence). The CDR3 sequence is 14 residues long. The CDR3 here is CSAGKQGENEELFF. The CDR3 nucleotides are TGCAGTGCTGGCAAACAAGGAGAGAATGAAGAACTGTTTTTT.

This chain connects TRBV19 to TRBJ2-7; possibly TRBD2 for D (6 bases). CDR3 size: 13 residues. V was cut by 11 bases and J by 1 base, with 15 bases left in between. Germline CDR1 and CDR2: LNHDA and SQIVND (reference sequence). The CDR3 sequence: CAWRDGRSYEQYF. The CDR3 DNA sequence: TGTGCCTGGAGGGACGGCCGGTCCTACGAGCAGTACTTC.